One and the same sample provided the 11 T cell receptor beta chains below, sequenced in a study of identical twins. TCRdb re-called the 5' RACE reads with MiXCR, one entry per CDR3 protein. This sample has hundreds of thousands of distinct CDR3 sequences, with approximately 24% found just once. The data were also submitted as part of a second study, on T cells expressing NK-cell markers.

What was sequenced was CD4+ T cells sorted from blood. These receptors all stem from a woman between 18 and 29 years old in good health.

This clonotype was seen repeatedly, ten times or more. V gene TRBV12-3 or TRBV12-4 combines with J gene TRBJ2-4; no firm D call. The CDR3 sequence is 14 residues long. Trimming took 6 bases from V and 6 from J, leaving 15 bases between them. The CDR3 here is CASSVDVKGNIQYF. In nucleotides, the CDR3 is TGTGCCAGCAGCGTGGACGTTAAGGGAAACATTCAGTACTTC.

The chain employs TRBV10-3 and TRBJ2-1; D ambiguous. The CDR3 is made up of 12 amino acids. V lost 4 bases and J 7 bases, leaving 8 bases between the germline ends. Germline V gene lookup returns CDR1 ENHRY and CDR2 SYGVKD. CDR3 sequence reads: CAISVRLNEQFF. The CDR3 DNA reads TGTGCCATCAGTGTTCGGTTGAATGAGCAGTTCTTC.

This rearrangement joins TRBV5-1 to TRBJ1-1, with TRBD1 as a possible D gene (5 bases). The CDR3 totals 14 residues. V lost 4 bases and J lost 4, with 14 bases in between. In germline, CDR1 is SGHRS, CDR2 YFSETQ. The CDR3 spells CASSGAGVGTEAFF. DNA for the CDR3: TGCGCCAGCAGCGGGGCGGGAGTAGGCACTGAAGCTTTCTTT.

The chain is built from TRBV6-1 and TRBJ2-2, with TRBD1 identical over 11 bases. V was clipped by 8 bases and J by 7 bases; unmatched bases: 6. Looked up from germline, CDR1 is MNHNS and CDR2 is SASEGT. The CDR3 is made up of 14 amino acids. CDR3 amino acids: CASRGQGAVGELFF. CDR3 coding DNA: TGTGCCAGCCGAGGACAGGGGGCGGTCGGGGAGCTGTTTTTT.

This chain joins TRBV20-1 and TRBJ1-2; 7 bases are shared with TRBD1. Germline CDR1 is DFQATT and CDR2 is SNEGSKA (reference sequence). This CDR3 spans 12 amino acids. The J segment lost 8 bases and the V segment lost 5 bases, leaving 8 bases of the junction unmatched. The CDR3 loop reads CSAGRGLDGYTF. CDR3 DNA sequence: TGCAGTGCTGGGAGGGGGCTAGACGGCTACACCTTC.

This clonotype came up a few times. The V and J genes are TRBV12-3 or TRBV12-4 and TRBJ2-1, with TRBD2 matching over 7 bases. Trimming took 6 bases from V and 6 from J; bases not matched to a gene: 14. This CDR3 is 16 amino acids long. The CDR3 spells CASRGSKAGVVNEQFF. The CDR3 nucleotides read TGTGCCAGCAGGGGTTCCAAGGCGGGAGTTGTCAATGAGCAGTTCTTC.

This clonotype was observed a handful of times. The rearrangement links TRBV12-5 to TRBJ1-1, with 7 bases that match TRBD1. The CDR3 contains 14 residues. J lost 8 bases, V lost 7 bases, and 13 bases had no gene match. The V gene's germline CDR1 is LGHNT and CDR2 FRNRAP. The CDR3 nucleotides read TGTGCTAGTGTTCCTTTCCTCCGGGACAGCGAAGCTTTCTTT. This encodes CASVPFLRDSEAFF.

This chain uses TRBV2 with TRBJ1-1, with D unresolved. The CDR3 totals 15 residues. Germline values: CDR1 SNHLY, CDR2 FYNNEI. V gave up 3 bases and J gave up 2 bases, with 13 bases separating them. This CDR3 reads CASSELTVRNTEAFF. The DNA for the CDR3 is TGTGCCAGCAGTGAGCTAACGGTGCGAAACACTGAAGCTTTCTTT.

This chain uses TRBV19 with TRBJ2-1; D tentatively fits TRBD1 or TRBD2 (5 bases each). This CDR3 region has 12 residues. V was trimmed by 6 bases and J by 11 bases, leaving 14 bases between them. CDR1 LNHDA and CDR2 SQIVND come from the germline V gene (reference sequence). The chain's CDR3 is CASSPSGRKQFF. The CDR3 DNA is TGTGCCAGTAGCCCCTCGGGGCGCAAGCAGTTCTTC.

V and J are TRBV12-3 or TRBV12-4 and TRBJ1-2, with D hard to call. This CDR3 contains 13 residues. The V and J ends lost 3 bases and 7 bases respectively, with 12 bases between them. In DNA, the CDR3 is TGTGCCAGCAGTTTGAATCCCCCCGGTGGCTACACCTTC. It encodes CASSLNPPGGYTF.

This clonotype was detected many times. This chain uses TRBV5-1 with TRBJ1-1; 7 nucleotides line up with TRBD1. The CDR3 runs to 13 residues. Per the germline V gene, CDR1 is SGHRS and CDR2 is YFSETQ. V trimming: 4 bases; J trimming: 2 bases; junction bases outside the gene matches: 2. The CDR3: CASSGTANTEAFF. CDR3 nucleotides: TGCGCCAGCAGCGGGACAGCTAACACTGAAGCTTTCTTT. The complete variable domain, with remaining parts taken from reference TRBV5-1 and TRBJ1-1, reads KAGVTQTPRYLIKTRGQQVTLSCSPISGHRSVSWYQQTPGQGLQFLFEYFSETQRNKGNFPGRFSGRQFSNSRSEMNVSTLELGDSALYLCASSGTANTEAFFGQGTRLTVV.